This TCR beta chain was obtained from a study of identical twins. All of the donors were Caucasians in good health. TCRdb analysed the 5' RACE reads with MiXCR anew, one entry per CDR3 protein. Of 1.5 million to 2 million distinct CDR3 sequences in the sample, more than 30% were seen once. This CDR3 is built from 15 residues. V was trimmed by 4 bases and J by 3 bases, leaving 15 bases between them. On this clonotype itself: The target antigen is unknown.

Regarding the study as a whole: Beta out-of-frame sequences showed weaker excess sharing between twins.

The source is a newborn girl in good health. V usage is TRBV12-3 or TRBV12-4 and J usage is TRBJ2-5, with D maybe TRBD2 (6 bases). The specimen was cord blood. The CDR3 here is CASSSTPAGKETQYF. DNA of the CDR3: TGTGCCAGCAGTTCCACCCCGGCGGGGAAAGAGACCCAGTACTTC.